Sequencing of this T cell receptor beta chain was carried out in a study of shared clonotypes between healthy human individuals. Sequencing was performed with immunoSEQ multiplex PCR; in TCRdb, only in-frame clones are kept and a portion is missing. The sample consists of roughly 2.2 million clones, under 95% of them appearing once. The CDR3 has 13 amino acids. In germline, CDR1 is MDHEN, CDR2 SYDVKM. Between the trimmed V and J ends, which lost 6 bases and 0 bases, there was a span of 8 bases. The source is a man aged 18-30 years in good health. Some clones in this sample may be carry-over from other donors' samples. This chain links TRBV28 with TRBJ2-5; D is uncertain. Material for sequencing was naive CD4+ T cells from PBMCs. Subset of the sample: CD45RA+ positively selected. CDR3 nucleotides: TGTGCCAGCAGCAAACGAAACCAAGAGACCCAGTACTTC. Translation: CASSKRNQETQYF.